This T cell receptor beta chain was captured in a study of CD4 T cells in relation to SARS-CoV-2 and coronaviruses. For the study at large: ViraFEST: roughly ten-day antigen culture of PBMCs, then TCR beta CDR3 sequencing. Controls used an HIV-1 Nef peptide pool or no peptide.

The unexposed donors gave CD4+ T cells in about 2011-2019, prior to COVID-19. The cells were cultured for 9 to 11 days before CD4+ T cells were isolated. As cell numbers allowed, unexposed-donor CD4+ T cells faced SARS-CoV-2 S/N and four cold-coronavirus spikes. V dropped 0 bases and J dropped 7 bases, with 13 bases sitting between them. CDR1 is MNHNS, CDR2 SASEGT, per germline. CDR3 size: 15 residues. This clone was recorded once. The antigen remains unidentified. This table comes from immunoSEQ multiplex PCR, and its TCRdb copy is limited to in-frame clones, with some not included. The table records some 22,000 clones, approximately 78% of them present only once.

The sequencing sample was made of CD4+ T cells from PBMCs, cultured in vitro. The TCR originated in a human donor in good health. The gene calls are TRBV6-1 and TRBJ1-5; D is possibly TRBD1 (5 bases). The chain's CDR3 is CASSEAGGTQQPQHF. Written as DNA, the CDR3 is TGTGCCAGCAGTGAAGCGGGGGGAACCCAGCAGCCCCAGCATTTT.